These 24 T cell receptor beta chains originate from one sample sequenced in a study of blood T cell repertoires in COVID-19. TCRdb's table, derived via immunoSEQ multiplex PCR, lists solely in-frame clones and lacks some. The table includes approximately 57,000 clones, approximately 87% detected once. Sequencing was performed on peripheral blood. The receptors come from a man aged 50 to 59 with acute or convalescent COVID-19.

The chain carries TRBV12-3 or TRBV12-4 and TRBJ2-3; a weak D match, TRBD1 (7 bases). CDR3 length: 13 residues. Trimming pared 5 bases from V and 5 bases from J, leaving 11 bases between. In nucleotides, the CDR3 is TGTGCCAGCAGTCCCCAGGGGGGAGATACGCAGTATTTT. Translating gives CASSPQGGDTQYF.

The chain combines TRBV15 with TRBJ2-1; TRBD2 aligns across 7 bases. The CDR3 length is 16 residues. Germline V gives CDR1 LNHNV, CDR2 YYDKDF (reference sequence). The V and J ends lost 4 bases and 2 bases, in that order; junction bases with no gene match: 8. The CDR3 coding sequence is TGTGCCACCAGCAAAGAGGGAGGGCCCCCCTACAATGAGCAGTTCTTC. Amino acids: CATSKEGGPPYNEQFF.

V is TRBV7-8 and J is TRBJ1-5, with D hard to call. Germline values: CDR1 SGHVS, CDR2 FQNEAQ. Trimming cost V 2 bases and J 3 bases, with 11 bases left between them. The CDR3 is made up of 15 amino acids. Here the CDR3 DNA reads TGTGCCAGCAGCTTACTGGGAGGTGCCAATCAGCCCCAGCATTTT. Translation gives CASSLLGGANQPQHF.

The rearrangement links TRBV5-1 to TRBJ2-6, with 8 bases aligning to TRBD1. Germline V gene data show CDR1 as SGHRS and CDR2 as YFSETQ. The junction had 6 bases not matched to a gene; V was cut back by 1 base and J by 0 bases. The CDR3 loop spans 18 amino acids. In DNA, the CDR3 is TGCGCCAGCAGCTTGATGGGGACAGGAGGCTCTGGGGCCAACGTCCTGACTTTC. This gives the protein CASSLMGTGGSGANVLTF. Complete variable domain (other parts from reference TRBV5-1 and TRBJ2-6): KAGVTQTPRYLIKTRGQQVTLSCSPISGHRSVSWYQQTPGQGLQFLFEYFSETQRNKGNFPGRFSGRQFSNSRSEMNVSTLELGDSALYLCASSLMGTGGSGANVLTFGAGSRLTVL.

V is TRBV28 and J is TRBJ1-5; 9 nucleotides agree with TRBD1. Germline V gives CDR1 MDHEN, CDR2 SYDVKM. Germline trimming cut 1 base from V and 5 bases from J; bases unmatched to any gene: 6. This CDR3 spans 16 amino acids. The DNA for the CDR3 is TGTGCCAGCAGTTTATCGGGACAGGGTGTGGATCAGCCCCAGCATTTT. It yields the protein CASSLSGQGVDQPQHF.

The genes are TRBV7-9 and TRBJ1-1; D perhaps matches TRBD1 (5 bases). This CDR3 comprises 14 residues. Germline CDR1 is SEHNR and CDR2 is FQNEAQ (reference sequence). V gave up 1 base and J gave up 3 bases, with 9 bases separating them. CDR3 DNA: TGTGCCAGCAGCTTAGAGGGGATTCACACTGAAGCTTTCTTT. Protein sequence: CASSLEGIHTEAFF.

The chain carries TRBV5-4 and TRBJ2-3, with D tentatively TRBD1 (6 bases). The germline V gene encodes CDR1 SGHNT and CDR2 YYREEE (reference sequence). The CDR3 extends over 19 amino acids. V was pared by 2 bases and J by 1 base, with 23 bases between. CDR3 loop: CASSLAATRDNKRTDTQYF. Here the CDR3 DNA reads TGTGCCAGCAGCTTAGCAGCAACCCGGGACAACAAACGCACAGATACGCAGTATTTT.

The chain uses TRBV5-4 and TRBJ2-3; 7 bases are shared with TRBD1. V lost 3 bases, J lost 2 bases, and 6 bases stayed unmatched. The germline gives CDR1 SGHNT, CDR2 YYREEE (reference sequence). This CDR3 is built from 15 residues. The CDR3 region is CASSSNRGDTDTQYF. CDR3 in DNA: TGTGCCAGCAGCTCGAACAGGGGCGACACAGATACGCAGTATTTT.

This chain joins TRBV9 and TRBJ2-7; weak D call: TRBD1 (6 bases). The CDR3 has 13 amino acids. Trimming pared 4 bases from V and 7 bases from J, leaving 15 bases between. The germline CDR1 and CDR2 sequences are SGDLS and YYNGEE. The CDR3 spells CASSPWDNGEQYF. DNA of the CDR3: TGTGCCAGCAGCCCCTGGGACAATGGGGAGCAGTACTTC.

V and J are TRBV27 and TRBJ2-3, with TRBD1 matching 9 bases. The V and J ends lost 4 bases and 11 bases, in that order; junction bases with no gene match: 4. CDR1 and CDR2 from the germline V gene are MNHEY and SMNVEV (reference sequence). There are 12 residues in the CDR3. The CDR3 loop is CASSSQGAKQYF. The CDR3 nucleotides are TGTGCCAGCAGTTCACAGGGGGCGAAGCAGTATTTT.

The rearrangement uses TRBV18 and TRBJ1-5; D is uncertain. CDR3 length equals 16 residues. Trimming took 0 bases from V and 0 from J, leaving 9 bases between them. CDR1 is KGHSH and CDR2 is LQKENI in the germline V gene. Written as DNA, the CDR3 is TGTGCCAGCTCACCACCAGGAGGGAATAGCAATCAGCCCCAGCATTTT. It specifies CASSPPGGNSNQPQHF. Looking up the rest from reference TRBV18 and TRBJ1-5 gives the full variable domain: NAGVMQNPRHLVRRRGQEARLRCSPMKGHSHVYWYRQLPEEGLKFMVYLQKENIIDESGMPKERFSAEFPKEGPSILRIQQVVRGDSAAYFCASSPPGGNSNQPQHFGDGTRLSIL.

The genes are TRBV6-2 or TRBV6-3 and TRBJ1-5; TRBD1 agrees at 8 bases. Losses at the gene ends were 5 bases for V and 6 bases for J; bases not matched to a gene: 9. The CDR3 sequence is 15 residues long. The V gene's germline CDR1 is MNHEY and CDR2 SVGEGT. The CDR3 region has the DNA TGTGCCAGCAGTAGGACAGGGCCAAACGGTCAGCCCCAGCATTTT. Residues: CASSRTGPNGQPQHF.

The chain joins TRBV10-3 to TRBJ2-5; 10 bases map to TRBD2. This CDR3 comprises 13 residues. Per germline, CDR1 ENHRY and CDR2 SYGVKD. V shed 3 bases and J 5 bases; nucleotides not matched to a gene: 0. CDR3: CAISELAGETQYF. The CDR3 nucleotides read TGTGCCATCAGTGAACTAGCGGGGGAGACCCAGTACTTC.

The gene calls are TRBV5-1 and TRBJ2-7, with TRBD1 matching 7 bases. Germline V gene sequence: CDR1 SGHRS, CDR2 YFSETQ. J gave up 2 bases and V 4 bases, and 6 bases lay outside the gene matches. The CDR3 spans 14 residues. CDR3 in DNA: TGCGCCAGCAGCGCCGGGACAGCTACCTACGAGCAGTACTTC. This codes for CASSAGTATYEQYF.

The J gene is TRBJ2-5, the V gene TRBV7-6; 9 bases are a match to TRBD1. V dropped 5 bases and J dropped 6; count of bases not matched to a gene: 10. Germline-derived CDR1 and CDR2 are SGHVS and FNYEAQ. This CDR3 has 15 amino acids. The CDR3, as DNA: TGTGCCAGCAGCCCGGGACAGGGTACGACCCAGACCCAGTACTTC. Its translation: CASSPGQGTTQTQYF.

The genes are TRBV5-6 and TRBJ1-2; 7 nucleotides align to TRBD1. The CDR3 has 14 amino acids. Germline-derived CDR1 and CDR2 are SGHDT and YYEEEE. J lost 3 bases, V lost 1 base, and 3 bases had no gene match. This CDR3 reads CASSLWDSHYGYTF. The CDR3, as DNA: TGTGCCAGCAGCTTGTGGGACAGCCACTATGGCTACACCTTC.

This clone occurred a few times. CDR3 in amino acids: CASSLTRNTEAFF. CDR3 coding DNA: TGTGCCAGCAGCTTAACCAGGAACACTGAAGCTTTCTTT. The chain couples TRBV7-3 to TRBJ1-1; D not resolved. CDR3 size: 13 residues. Germline CDR1 is SGHTA and CDR2 is FQGTGA. Deletions cut 0 bases from V and 1 base from J, with 3 bases between.

This clone occurred once. J is TRBJ1-2 and V is TRBV27, with 9 bases fitting TRBD1. The germline CDR1 and CDR2 sequences are MNHEY and SMNVEV (reference sequence). V dropped 3 bases and J dropped 2; count of bases not matched to a gene: 7. This CDR3 is built from 16 residues. The CDR3 DNA is TGTGCCAGCAGTTTCCAACAGGGGGCAGGGAACTATGGCTACACCTTC. Protein product: CASSFQQGAGNYGYTF.

This clone has only a few counts. The V gene is TRBV11-3, the J gene TRBJ2-7; 16 nucleotides agree with TRBD2. The junction had 9 bases not matched to a gene; V was cut back by 6 bases and J by 4 bases. CDR3 length: 17 amino acids. Germline values: CDR1 SGHNT, CDR2 YENEEA. The CDR3 here is CASSYSGTSGRDYEQYF. The DNA for the CDR3 is TGTGCCAGCAGTTATTCCGGGACTAGCGGGAGGGATTACGAGCAGTACTTC.

This clone has just one count. This chain uses TRBV7-9 with TRBJ1-1, with D possibly matching TRBD1 (5 bases). Germline-derived CDR1 and CDR2 are SEHNR and FQNEAQ (reference sequence). CDR3 length: 15 residues. The V end lost 6 bases, the J end lost 5 bases, and 19 bases lay between the germline ends. The CDR3 is CASRSTGDFGTEAFF. The CDR3 DNA sequence: TGTGCCAGCAGATCAACGGGGGATTTTGGGACTGAAGCTTTCTTT.

The rearrangement links TRBV5-6 to TRBJ2-3; a weak D match, TRBD2 (7 bases). This CDR3 comprises 15 residues. The V and J ends lost 4 bases and 6 bases respectively, with 18 bases between them. The V gene's germline CDR1 is SGHDT and CDR2 YYEEEE. The DNA of the CDR3 is TGTGCCAGCAGCCCTTCGGCGGGGGCTATGGATACGCAGTATTTT. It yields the protein CASSPSAGAMDTQYF.

The J gene is TRBJ1-1, the V gene TRBV6-5, with D tentatively TRBD1 (6 bases). The CDR3 runs to 14 residues. V was shortened by 6 bases and J by 0 bases, with 11 bases between the two germline ends. The germline V gene encodes CDR1 MNHEY and CDR2 SVGAGI. In DNA, the CDR3 is TGTGCCAGCAGAATTCGACAGGTGAACACTGAAGCTTTCTTT. Its translation is CASRIRQVNTEAFF.

The rearrangement links TRBV18 to TRBJ1-5; no firm D call. This CDR3 has 14 amino acids. Germline loops: CDR1 KGHSH, CDR2 LQKENI. V was clipped by 6 bases and J by 3 bases, with 12 bases between them. CDR3 bases: TGTGCCAGCTCCCTAGCAGGACCCAATCAGCCCCAGCATTTT. It yields the protein CASSLAGPNQPQHF.

This chain uses TRBV11-2 with TRBJ1-1; 8 bases line up with TRBD1. The CDR3 covers 17 residues. Germline CDR1 is SGHAT and CDR2 is FQNNGV. V lost 3 bases and J lost 0; bases outside the gene matches: 9. The CDR3 protein is CASSFDYNRGMNTEAFF. The DNA for the CDR3 is TGTGCCAGCAGCTTTGATTATAACAGGGGGATGAACACTGAAGCTTTCTTT.